The next 29 T cell receptor beta chains were all read from a single sample in a study of T cell repertoires in ileal Crohn's disease. Repertoires were generated with immunoSEQ multiplex PCR, while TCRdb's copy carries only in-frame clones and drops some. The sample yields fewer than 20,000 clones, almost 90% seen once. Sequences were obtained from ileal tissue. These receptors were collected from an adult with Crohn's disease.

This clone appeared a few times. This rearrangement joins TRBV9 to TRBJ2-5; D not certain. V lost 0 bases and J 5 bases, leaving 8 bases between the germline ends. This CDR3 comprises 13 residues. Germline V lookup: CDR1 SGDLS, CDR2 YYNGEE. The CDR3 region has the DNA TGTGCCAGCAGCGTAGGTCCAGATGAGACCCAGTACTTC. Translated: CASSVGPDETQYF.

Notes on this clone: Other DNA sequences within the sample encode an identical CDR3. This rearrangement joins TRBV11-2 to TRBJ1-1; D remains ambiguous. The V gene's germline CDR1 is SGHAT and CDR2 FQNNGV. The CDR3 extends over 13 amino acids. V lost 0 bases, J lost 5 bases, and 7 bases lay in between. DNA for the CDR3: TGTGCCAGCAGCTTAGATGGGAGGACTGAAGCTTTCTTT. It codes for CASSLDGRTEAFF.

This sequence joins TRBV5-1 and TRBJ1-1, with a weak D call TRBD1 (5 bases). V was clipped by 1 base and J by 2 bases, with 12 bases between them. Germline V gene data show CDR1 as SGHRS and CDR2 as YFSETQ. This CDR3 is built from 15 residues. This CDR3 is CASSLLGGLNTEAFF. The CDR3 bases are TGCGCCAGCAGCTTGCTCGGGGGATTAAACACTGAAGCTTTCTTT.

The chain joins TRBV5-1 to TRBJ2-7, with TRBD2 matching over 8 bases. The trim removed 4 bases at V and 0 bases at J, leaving 3 bases unmatched. Per the germline V gene, CDR1 is SGHRS and CDR2 is YFSETQ. The CDR3 is 14 amino acids. The CDR3: CASSQAGASYEQYF. CDR3 coding DNA: TGCGCCAGCAGCCAAGCGGGAGCCTCCTACGAGCAGTACTTC. The full variable domain, with the rest looked up from reference TRBV5-1 and TRBJ2-7, is KAGVTQTPRYLIKTRGQQVTLSCSPISGHRSVSWYQQTPGQGLQFLFEYFSETQRNKGNFPGRFSGRQFSNSRSEMNVSTLELGDSALYLCASSQAGASYEQYFGPGTRLTVT.

The rearrangement joins TRBV6-5 to TRBJ1-2; 8 bases map to TRBD1. After removal of 8 bases from V and 5 bases from J, the junction contained 4 bases not matched to a gene. Germline V gene data show CDR1 as MNHEY and CDR2 as SVGAGI. This CDR3 is built from 12 residues. The CDR3 sequence: CASWTGRYGYTF. Here the CDR3 DNA reads TGTGCCAGCTGGACAGGGAGGTATGGCTACACCTTC.

This rearrangement joins TRBV4-1 to TRBJ2-5; unclear D gene. CDR3 length equals 17 residues. Germline V lookup: CDR1 MGHRA, CDR2 YSYEKL. Trimming removed 4 bases at V and 2 bases at J, with 20 bases between. CDR3 nucleotide sequence: TGCGCCAGCAGCCTCTCGCCGCCCCCTTGGGCTCAAGAGACCCAGTACTTC. As protein: CASSLSPPPWAQETQYF.

This chain uses TRBV10-3 with TRBJ1-1; possible D gene TRBD1, 6 bases. The V end was cut by 3 bases, the J end by 3 bases, with 17 bases between. The CDR3 runs to 16 residues. The germline V gene has CDR1 ENHRY and CDR2 SYGVKD. The CDR3 DNA is TGTGCCATCAGTGAAAAAAGGCAGGGGATCGACACTGAAGCTTTCTTT. It translates to CAISEKRQGIDTEAFF.

The rearrangement joins TRBV27 to TRBJ1-1; weak D call: TRBD1 (6 bases). This CDR3 region has 14 residues. Deletions cut 4 bases from V and 3 bases from J, with 12 bases between. Germline-derived CDR1 and CDR2 are MNHEY and SMNVEV (reference sequence). The DNA of the CDR3 is TGTGCCAGCAGTTACGCCTGGGGGCACACTGAAGCTTTCTTT. Its translation: CASSYAWGHTEAFF.

The V call is TRBV5-1, the J call TRBJ1-4, with 9 positions matching TRBD1. The CDR3 sequence is 14 residues long. With V trimmed by 4 bases and J by 5 bases, 3 bases remained unmatched. Germline lookup yields CDR1 SGHRS and CDR2 YFSETQ. CDR3 sequence reads: CASSTGTGNEKLFF. CDR3 coding DNA: TGCGCCAGCAGCACCGGGACAGGGAATGAAAAACTGTTTTTT.

V gene TRBV27 combines with J gene TRBJ2-1, with 12 positions matching TRBD2. This CDR3 is built from 18 residues. Germline lookup yields CDR1 MNHEY and CDR2 SMNVEV (reference sequence). Unmatched junction bases numbered 11, after V lost 8 bases and J lost 0 bases. The CDR3 is CASGYGTSGPASYNEQFF. The CDR3 nucleotides read TGTGCCAGCGGATACGGGACTAGCGGGCCGGCCTCCTACAATGAGCAGTTCTTC.

A few counts support this clone. The gene calls are TRBV29-1 and TRBJ2-3; the D gene is possibly TRBD2 (6 bases). The CDR3 consists of 15 residues. Trimming pared 1 base from V and 2 bases from J, leaving 13 bases between. Per the germline V gene, CDR1 is SQVTM and CDR2 is ANQGSEA. The CDR3 here is CSVEVAGSATDTQYF. The CDR3 nucleotides read TGCAGCGTTGAAGTGGCGGGATCGGCCACAGATACGCAGTATTTT.

The rearrangement links TRBV5-4 to TRBJ1-6; D is possibly TRBD1 (6 bases). V was pared by 5 bases and J by 4 bases, with 7 bases between. This CDR3 spans 13 amino acids. The germline gives CDR1 SGHNT, CDR2 YYREEE (reference sequence). CDR3 residues: CASRQGYNSPLHF. CDR3 DNA: TGTGCCAGCAGACAGGGTTATAATTCACCCCTCCACTTT.

The J gene is TRBJ1-1, the V gene TRBV28; D ambiguous. The V gene lost 7 bases and the J gene lost 0 bases, with 18 bases spanning the gap. The length of the CDR3 is 16 residues. Per germline, CDR1 MDHEN and CDR2 SYDVKM. The CDR3 is CASNPARVQLNTEAFF. The CDR3 nucleotides are TGTGCCAGCAACCCAGCGCGGGTCCAACTGAACACTGAAGCTTTCTTT.

This chain uses TRBV10-3 with TRBJ1-2; TRBD1 matches 11 bases. V dropped 4 bases and J dropped 8; count of bases not matched to a gene: 12. The CDR3 totals 16 residues. CDR1 and CDR2 (germline): ENHRY, SYGVKD. CDR3 sequence: CAISGGQGQGVNGYTF. CDR3 nucleotides: TGTGCCATCAGTGGGGGTCAGGGACAGGGGGTGAACGGCTACACCTTC.

The chain recombines TRBV5-1 with TRBJ2-2, with a possible D match to TRBD1 (6 bases). The V end lost 5 bases, the J end lost 8 bases, and 13 bases lay between the germline ends. CDR1 is SGHRS and CDR2 is YFSETQ in the germline V gene. The CDR3 is 13 amino acids. The CDR3 reads CASSKGHRGELFF. CDR3 nucleotide sequence: TGCGCCAGCAGTAAGGGACACCGAGGGGAGCTGTTTTTT.

This clone is a singleton in its sample. The chain recombines TRBV9 with TRBJ2-2; D ambiguous. The V and J ends lost 0 bases and 0 bases respectively, with 3 bases between them. Germline V gene lookup returns CDR1 SGDLS and CDR2 YYNGEE. The length of the CDR3 is 14 residues. CDR3 sequence: CASSVAANTGELFF. Here the CDR3 DNA reads TGTGCCAGCAGCGTAGCGGCGAACACCGGGGAGCTGTTTTTT.

The chain combines TRBV2 with TRBJ1-1; D is unresolved. Trimming took off 4 bases at V and 1 base at J, with 10 bases between the two ends. Germline CDR1 SNHLY, CDR2 FYNNEI. The CDR3 spans 14 residues. The DNA for the CDR3 is TGTGCCAGCAGTGTAGCCGAGGAGAACACTGAAGCTTTCTTT. Its protein is CASSVAEENTEAFF.

This chain uses TRBV6-1 with TRBJ1-1; no reliable D call. The CDR3 is 11 amino acids. Between the trimmed V and J ends, which lost 0 bases and 10 bases, there was a span of 6 bases. Germline CDR1 MNHNS, CDR2 SASEGT. The CDR3 nucleotides are TGTGCCAGCAGTGAAGCGCGCTTAGCTTTCTTT. Its translation: CASSEARLAFF.

This sequence joins TRBV7-3 and TRBJ2-1; 8 nucleotides line up with TRBD2. This CDR3 spans 15 amino acids. With 6 bases clipped from V and 7 bases from J, the junction kept 11 bases outside the gene matches. Germline CDR1 SGHTA, CDR2 FQGTGA. The chain's CDR3 is CASRDGAGVGNEQFF. For the CDR3, the DNA is TGTGCCAGCAGAGACGGAGCGGGAGTGGGTAATGAGCAGTTCTTC.

The chain carries TRBV7-6 and TRBJ2-7; 7 nucleotides match TRBD2. The V gene's germline CDR1 is SGHVS and CDR2 FNYEAQ. V was clipped by 5 bases and J by 2 bases; unmatched bases: 12. CDR3 length: 16 amino acids. In DNA, the CDR3 is TGTGCCAGCAGCGGGGTTGGGGGGGAAGCCCCCTACGAGCAGTACTTC. This gives the protein CASSGVGGEAPYEQYF.

The chain employs TRBV4-2 and TRBJ1-4; a possible D gene is TRBD1 (6 bases). Germline V gives CDR1 LGHNA, CDR2 YNFKEQ. Trimming removed 4 bases at V and 4 bases at J, with 22 bases between. This CDR3 is 18 amino acids long. CDR3 nucleotide sequence: TGTGCCAGCAGCCGAGGACGCGGCAGGGGTTTTAGTAATGAAAAACTGTTTTTT. Its translation is CASSRGRGRGFSNEKLFF.

The chain uses TRBV6-5 and TRBJ2-3; D might be TRBD1 (5 bases). From germline, CDR1 is MNHEY and CDR2 SVGAGI. This CDR3 contains 15 residues. With 0 bases removed from V and 3 bases from J, the gap between germline ends came to 10 bases. CDR3 nucleotide sequence: TGTGCCAGCAGTTACTCGAGGTGGACAACAGATACGCAGTATTTT. Protein: CASSYSRWTTDTQYF.

The V and J genes are TRBV10-3 and TRBJ1-3; the match to TRBD1 covers 7 bases. Trimming took 6 bases from V and 4 from J; bases not matched to a gene: 3. This CDR3 comprises 13 residues. From germline, CDR1 is ENHRY and CDR2 SYGVKD. The CDR3 nucleotides read TGTGCCATCAGAGACAGGGAGGGAAACACCATATATTTT. Its translation: CAIRDREGNTIYF.

This rearrangement joins TRBV11-2 to TRBJ1-1, with a weak D call TRBD1 (6 bases). CDR1 is SGHAT, CDR2 FQNNGV, per germline. V shed 8 bases and J shed 1 base, with 14 bases lying between them. This CDR3 spans 14 amino acids. The CDR3 loop is CASQNLQGNTEAFF. The CDR3 region has the DNA TGTGCCAGCCAAAATTTACAGGGGAACACTGAAGCTTTCTTT.

The chain joins TRBV20-1 to TRBJ1-2; 11 bases are shared with TRBD1. CDR1 and CDR2 from the germline V gene are DFQATT and SNEGSKA (reference sequence). After removal of 5 bases from V and 14 bases from J, the junction contained 4 bases not matched to a gene. This CDR3 contains 10 residues. The CDR3 is CSAGGTGGTF. CDR3 DNA: TGCAGTGCTGGAGGGACAGGGGGTACCTTC.

The V call is TRBV2, the J call TRBJ2-7; TRBD2 matches 7 bases. CDR1 and CDR2 from the germline V gene are SNHLY and FYNNEI. The CDR3 spans 13 residues. Losses at the gene ends were 1 base for V and 6 bases for J; bases not matched to a gene: 3. In nucleotides, the CDR3 is TGTGCCAGCAGTGAAGTGTGGGGGGGCGAGCAGTACTTC. Its translation is CASSEVWGGEQYF.

The table lists this clone with a count of one. V and J are TRBV9 and TRBJ1-2; the D gene is possibly TRBD1 (5 bases). The V gene's germline CDR1 is SGDLS and CDR2 YYNGEE. This CDR3 contains 14 residues. Trimming cost V 0 bases and J 4 bases, with 10 bases left between them. The CDR3 coding sequence is TGTGCCAGCAGCGTAGATTTCGGGGGCTATGGCTACACCTTC. Translating it yields CASSVDFGGYGYTF.

This sequence joins TRBV2 and TRBJ1-2; no definite D call. The CDR3 runs 11 residues. The V gene's germline CDR1 is SNHLY and CDR2 FYNNEI. Trimming took 6 bases from V and 5 from J, leaving 7 bases between them. CDR3 sequence: CASSPLYGYTF. The CDR3 DNA sequence: TGTGCCAGCAGCCCCCTTTATGGCTACACCTTC.

The CDR3 reads CASSLYLGQGARNIQYF. As DNA, the CDR3 is TGTGCCAGCAGCTTATATCTGGGACAGGGGGCGCGTAACATTCAGTACTTC. The chain recombines TRBV7-9 with TRBJ2-4; 12 bases align to TRBD1. The CDR3 has 17 amino acids. Germline loops: CDR1 SEHNR, CDR2 FQNEAQ (reference sequence). Losses at the gene ends were 2 bases for V and 7 bases for J; bases not matched to a gene: 9.